These 3 T cell receptor beta chains originate from one sample sequenced in a study of cytomegalovirus exposure and HLA in healthy donors. Profiling relied on immunoSEQ multiplex PCR, and the TCRdb table lists in-frame clones only, not all of them. The data show some 170,000 clones, around nine tenths seen once. Sample: PBMCs. The receptors shown here come from a woman younger than 35 in good health and CMV-seropositive.

CDR3 sequence reads: CASRPDSNQPQHF. DNA of the CDR3: TGTGCCAGCAGGCCGGACAGTAATCAGCCCCAGCATTTT. The chain is built from TRBV2 and TRBJ1-5; D perhaps matches TRBD1 (6 bases). The CDR3 is 13 amino acids. The germline V gene encodes CDR1 SNHLY and CDR2 FYNNEI. The germline V and J ends were trimmed by 6 bases and 4 bases, with 10 bases remaining between them.

This chain connects TRBV5-1 to TRBJ2-3, with 7 bases identical to TRBD2. V lost 8 bases to trimming and J lost 0 bases; unmatched junction nucleotides: 6. Germline-derived CDR1 and CDR2 are SGHRS and YFSETQ. The length of the CDR3 is 14 residues. In DNA form, the CDR3 reads TGCGCCAGTCGACCGACTAGCAGCACAGATACGCAGTATTTT. This gives the protein CASRPTSSTDTQYF.

The chain uses TRBV18 and TRBJ1-5; 8 nucleotides align to TRBD1. V was clipped by 6 bases and J by 4 bases; unmatched bases: 11. The CDR3 totals 16 residues. The germline V gene encodes CDR1 KGHSH and CDR2 LQKENI. CDR3 region: CASSPEDRVWNQPQHF. DNA for the CDR3: TGTGCCAGCTCCCCAGAGGACAGGGTTTGGAATCAGCCCCAGCATTTT.